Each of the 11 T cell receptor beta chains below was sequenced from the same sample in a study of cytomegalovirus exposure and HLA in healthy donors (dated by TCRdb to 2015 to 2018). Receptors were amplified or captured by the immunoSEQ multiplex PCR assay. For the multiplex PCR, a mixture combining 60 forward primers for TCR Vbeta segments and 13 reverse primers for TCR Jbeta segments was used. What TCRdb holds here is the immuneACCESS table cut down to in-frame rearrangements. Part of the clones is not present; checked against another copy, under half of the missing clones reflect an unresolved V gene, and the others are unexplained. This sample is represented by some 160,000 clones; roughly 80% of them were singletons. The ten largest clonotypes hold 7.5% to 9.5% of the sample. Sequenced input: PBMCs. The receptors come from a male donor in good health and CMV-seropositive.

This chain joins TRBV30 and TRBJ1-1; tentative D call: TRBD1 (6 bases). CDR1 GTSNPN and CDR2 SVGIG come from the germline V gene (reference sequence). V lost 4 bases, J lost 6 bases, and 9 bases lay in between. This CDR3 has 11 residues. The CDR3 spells CAWTNRAEAFF. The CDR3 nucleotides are TGTGCCTGGACGAACAGGGCTGAAGCTTTCTTT.

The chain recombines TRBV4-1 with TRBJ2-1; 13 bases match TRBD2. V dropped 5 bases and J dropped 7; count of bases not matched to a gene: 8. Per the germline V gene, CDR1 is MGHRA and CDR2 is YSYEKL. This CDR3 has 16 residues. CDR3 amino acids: CASSEPLAGGVNEQFF. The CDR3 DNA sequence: TGCGCCAGCAGCGAACCACTAGCGGGAGGGGTAAATGAGCAGTTCTTC.

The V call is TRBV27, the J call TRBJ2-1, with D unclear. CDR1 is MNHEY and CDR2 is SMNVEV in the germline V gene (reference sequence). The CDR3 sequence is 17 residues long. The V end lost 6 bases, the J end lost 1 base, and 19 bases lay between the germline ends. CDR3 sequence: CASRFHSALGSYNEQFF. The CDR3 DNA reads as TGTGCCAGCAGATTTCATTCCGCTCTAGGATCCTACAATGAGCAGTTCTTC.

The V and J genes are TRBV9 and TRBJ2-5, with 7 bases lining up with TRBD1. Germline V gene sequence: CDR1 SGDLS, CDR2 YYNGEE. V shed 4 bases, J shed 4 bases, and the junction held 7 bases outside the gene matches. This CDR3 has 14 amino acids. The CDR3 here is CASSPMTGRETQYF. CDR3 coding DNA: TGTGCCAGCAGCCCGATGACAGGGCGAGAGACCCAGTACTTC. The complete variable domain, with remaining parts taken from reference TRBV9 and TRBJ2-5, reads DSGVTQTPKHLITATGQRVTLRCSPRSGDLSVYWYQQSLDQGLQFLIQYYNGEERAKGNILERFSAQQFPDLHSELNLSSLELGDSALYFCASSPMTGRETQYFGPGTRLLVL.

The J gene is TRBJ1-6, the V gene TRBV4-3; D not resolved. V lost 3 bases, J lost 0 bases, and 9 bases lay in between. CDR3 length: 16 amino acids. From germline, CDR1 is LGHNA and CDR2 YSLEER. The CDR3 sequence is CASSHPAASYNSPLHF. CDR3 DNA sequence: TGCGCCAGCAGCCACCCCGCGGCCTCCTATAATTCACCCCTCCACTTT.

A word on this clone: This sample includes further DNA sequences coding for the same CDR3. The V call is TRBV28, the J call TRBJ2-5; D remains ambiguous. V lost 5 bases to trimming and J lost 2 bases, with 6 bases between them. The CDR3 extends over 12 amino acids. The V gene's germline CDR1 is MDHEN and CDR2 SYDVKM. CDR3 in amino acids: CASSPPQETQYF. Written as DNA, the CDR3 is TGTGCCAGCAGTCCCCCTCAAGAGACCCAGTACTTC.

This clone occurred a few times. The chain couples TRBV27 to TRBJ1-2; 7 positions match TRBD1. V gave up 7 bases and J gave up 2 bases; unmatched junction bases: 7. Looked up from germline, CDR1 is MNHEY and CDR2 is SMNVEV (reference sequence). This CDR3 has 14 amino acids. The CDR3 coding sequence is TGTGCCAGCAAACAGGGGAATATAAACTATGGCTACACCTTC. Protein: CASKQGNINYGYTF.

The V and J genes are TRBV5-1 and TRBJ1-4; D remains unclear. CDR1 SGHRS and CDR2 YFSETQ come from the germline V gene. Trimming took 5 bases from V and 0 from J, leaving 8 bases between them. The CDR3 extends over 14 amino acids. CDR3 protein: CASSPLATNEKLFF. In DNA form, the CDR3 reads TGCGCCAGCAGTCCTCTTGCAACTAATGAAAAACTGTTTTTT.

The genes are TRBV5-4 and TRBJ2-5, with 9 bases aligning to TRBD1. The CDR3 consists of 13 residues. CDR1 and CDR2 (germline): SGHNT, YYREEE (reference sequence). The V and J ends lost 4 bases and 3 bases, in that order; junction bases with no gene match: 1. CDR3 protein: CASSRTGEETQYF. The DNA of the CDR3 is TGTGCCAGCAGCCGGACAGGGGAAGAGACCCAGTACTTC.

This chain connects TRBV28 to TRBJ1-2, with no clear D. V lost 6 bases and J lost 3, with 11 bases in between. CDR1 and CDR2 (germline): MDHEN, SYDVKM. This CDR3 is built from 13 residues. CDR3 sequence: CASSTDTYYGYTF. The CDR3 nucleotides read TGTGCCAGCAGCACCGACACGTACTATGGCTACACCTTC.

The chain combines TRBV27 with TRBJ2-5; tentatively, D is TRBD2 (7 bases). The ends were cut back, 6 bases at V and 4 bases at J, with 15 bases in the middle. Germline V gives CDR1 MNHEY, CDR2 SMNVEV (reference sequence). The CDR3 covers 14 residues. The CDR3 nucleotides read TGTGCCAGCAGGCGGGGGCTAACGGGAGAGACCCAGTACTTC. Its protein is CASRRGLTGETQYF.